This TCR beta chain originates from a study of graft-versus-host responses after intestinal transplantation. At the level of the study: Each recipient received anti-thymocyte globulin induction, then tacrolimus and steroids for about 3 years.

The assay was immunoSEQ multiplex PCR, and TCRdb's table has in-frame clones only and misses some. The data contain about 70,000 clones, around 90% of them singletons. Study-wide points: Graft-donor T cell macrochimerism coincided with high graft-versus-host to host-versus-graft clonal ratios in allografts.

This clone showed up just once. Its antigen is still unknown. CDR3 length: 17 amino acids. V shed 1 base and J 2 bases; nucleotides not matched to a gene: 7. Germline lookup yields CDR1 SGHDT and CDR2 YYEEEE. The source was unstimulated CD8+ T cells sorted from spleen or lymph node cells, collected before intestinal transplant. This receptor was identified in a human donor who received an intestinal transplant. The chain carries TRBV5-6 and TRBJ2-2; 8 bases map to TRBD1. This CDR3 is CASSLLLRGLNTGELFF. DNA for the CDR3: TGTGCCAGCAGCTTGTTGCTCAGGGGGCTCAACACCGGGGAGCTGTTTTTT.